This is a list of T cell receptor beta chains from one sample in a study of blood T cell repertoires in COVID-19. Generated by immunoSEQ multiplex PCR, the TCRdb table keeps only in-frame clones and is missing some. This sample has 200,000 to 300,000 clones, with around four fifths found just once. The sequenced sample consisted of peripheral blood. Every receptor here comes from a woman older than 75 with acute or convalescent COVID-19. Both conserved end residues are part of each CDR3. Fields, in order: V gene, J gene, clone size, D gene, CDR3 protein, CDR3 DNA. D genes are given only for firm matches. Clone size is given for some rows only: seen once, a few or many times, or a class if the clone is expanded.

>TRBV19|TRBJ1-6|.|TRBD1
CASSLTRTGGGGNSPLHF
TGTGCCAGTAGTCTAACCCGGACAGGGGGCGGTGGAAACTCACCCCTCCACTTT
>TRBV19|TRBJ2-3|.|TRBD1
CASSRTDRVGDTQYF
TGTGCCAGTAGTCGAACGGACAGGGTAGGAGATACGCAGTATTTT
>TRBV18|TRBJ1-3|.|.
CASSPSVGEGGNTIYF
TGTGCCAGCTCACCATCTGTCGGGGAAGGTGGAAACACCATATATTTT
>TRBV29-1|TRBJ1-2|.|TRBD1
CSATGTGGINTF
TGCAGCGCTACCGGGACAGGGGGGATCAACACCTTC
>TRBV5-6|TRBJ1-2|.|TRBD1
CASSQDRGDYGYTF
TGTGCCAGCAGCCAGGACAGGGGGGACTATGGCTACACCTTC
>TRBV5-4|TRBJ2-7|few|.
CASSSGSVRSSYEQYF
TGTGCCAGCAGCTCCGGGTCGGTGAGGAGCTCCTACGAGCAGTACTTC
>TRBV29-1|TRBJ1-5|few|.
CSVELTGNQPQHF
TGCAGCGTTGAACTCACAGGGAATCAGCCCCAGCATTTT
>TRBV5-4|TRBJ1-2|.|.
CASSLGQGGDYTF
TGTGCCAGCAGCTTGGGTCAGGGAGGCGACTACACCTTC
>TRBV10-3|TRBJ1-2|.|TRBD1
CAISPGQGNYGYTF
TGTGCCATCAGTCCGGGACAGGGAAACTATGGCTACACCTTC
>TRBV5-1|TRBJ1-2|.|.
CASSLDSSNYGYTF
TGCGCCAGCAGCTTGGATTCCTCTAACTATGGCTACACCTTC
>TRBV19|TRBJ1-1|few|.
CASSSSGWNTEAFF
TGTGCCAGTAGCTCGAGTGGTTGGAACACTGAAGCTTTCTTT
>TRBV9|TRBJ2-5|.|TRBD2
CASSVGTSGRFETQYF
TGTGCCAGCAGCGTAGGGACTAGCGGGAGGTTCGAGACCCAGTACTTC
>TRBV4-2|TRBJ2-2|.|TRBD1
CASSQDPDRGTGELFF
TGTGCCAGCAGCCAAGACCCGGACAGGGGTACCGGGGAGCTGTTTTTT
>TRBV10-2|TRBJ1-1|.|.
CASTQQGLMNTEAFF
TGCGCCAGCACACAACAGGGCTTAATGAACACTGAAGCTTTCTTT
>TRBV6-2/TRBV6-3|TRBJ2-7|once|.
CASSYIGAEQYF
TGTGCCAGCAGTTATATCGGTGCCGAGCAGTACTTC
>TRBV9|TRBJ1-4|.|TRBD1
CASSAVDRDKLFF
TGTGCCAGCAGCGCGGTCGACAGGGATAAACTGTTTTTT
>TRBV9|TRBJ2-1|.|TRBD2
CASSVNLNRGSLYNEQFF
TGTGCCAGCAGCGTAAACCTCAATCGCGGGAGCCTCTACAATGAGCAGTTCTTC
>TRBV28|TRBJ2-1|.|TRBD2
CASSFAPTSGSVNEQFF
TGTGCCAGCAGTTTCGCCCCGACTAGCGGGAGTGTAAATGAGCAGTTCTTC
>TRBV4-2|TRBJ1-6|.|.
CASSQAGSTNNSPLHF
TGTGCCAGCAGCCAAGCCGGGAGTACAAATAATTCACCCCTCCACTTT
>TRBV18|TRBJ2-3|.|.
CASSPAYADTQYF
TGTGCCAGCTCACCAGCGTACGCAGATACGCAGTATTTT
>TRBV11-2|TRBJ2-7|few|TRBD1
CASSTGTGGGEQYF
TGTGCCAGCAGCACCGGGACAGGGGGAGGCGAGCAGTACTTC
>TRBV7-6|TRBJ1-1|.|.
CASTPWGSTEAFF
TGTGCCAGCACCCCCTGGGGCAGCACTGAAGCTTTCTTT
>TRBV27|TRBJ2-3|.|.
CASSVPGSRDTQYF
TGTGCCAGCAGTGTCCCGGGGTCGAGAGATACGCAGTATTTT
>TRBV7-3|TRBJ2-5|.|TRBD2
CASSSGLPPETQYF
TGTGCCAGCAGCTCGGGACTACCCCCAGAGACCCAGTACTTC
>TRBV4-1|TRBJ2-5|.|TRBD2
CASSQDAFRTSGIQETQYF
TGCGCCAGCAGCCAAGATGCCTTTAGGACTAGCGGGATCCAAGAGACCCAGTACTTC
>TRBV6-5|TRBJ1-2|once|TRBD1
CASSPRGNYGYTF
TGTGCCAGCAGTCCCAGGGGGAACTATGGCTACACCTTC
>TRBV7-2|TRBJ2-7|.|.
CASSVSGMGFYEQYF
TGTGCCAGCAGCGTATCGGGAATGGGGTTTTACGAGCAGTACTTC
>TRBV29-1|TRBJ1-5|few|.
CSVADIGQPQHF
TGCAGCGTCGCCGATATCGGTCAGCCCCAGCATTTT
>TRBV21-1|TRBJ2-5|.|.
CARGGPMGETQYF
TGTGCCCGGGGGGGCCCAATGGGGGAGACCCAGTACTTC
>TRBV21-1|TRBJ1-2|.|.
CASSKECAREPTNYGYTF
TGTGCCAGCAGCAAAGAATGTGCGAGGGAGCCAACTAACTATGGCTACACCTTC
>TRBV6-5|TRBJ1-5|once|TRBD1
CATDNTGVGQPQHF
TGTGCCACCGACAATACAGGGGTCGGTCAGCCCCAGCATTTT
>TRBV7-9|TRBJ1-2|once|.
CASSLAAQADGYTF
TGTGCCAGCAGCTTAGCAGCACAGGCTGATGGCTACACCTTC
>TRBV7-3|TRBJ1-2|.|.
CASSLTGGGQNYGYTF
TGTGCCAGCAGCTTAACCGGTGGAGGCCAGAACTATGGCTACACCTTC
>TRBV5-1|TRBJ1-1|.|.
CASSLGTLNTEAFF
TGCGCCAGCAGCTTGGGGACACTGAACACTGAAGCTTTCTTT
>TRBV6-2/TRBV6-3|TRBJ2-7|once|.
CASSYVTGGRYEQYF
TGTGCCAGCAGTTACGTTACCGGAGGGAGGTACGAGCAGTACTTC
>TRBV7-2|TRBJ2-7|.|.
CASSLAGRTYEQYF
TGTGCCAGCAGCTTAGCAGGCAGGACCTACGAGCAGTACTTC
>TRBV5-5|TRBJ2-7|.|TRBD1
CASSLGTGRHYEQYF
TGTGCCAGCAGCTTGGGGACAGGGCGACACTACGAGCAGTACTTC
>TRBV14|TRBJ2-6|.|TRBD1
CASSQDIADRLLMGYGANVLTF
TGTGCCAGCAGCCAAGATATCGCGGACAGGCTCCTTATGGGGTATGGGGCCAACGTCCTGACTTTC
>TRBV28|TRBJ1-6|few|TRBD1
CASSPGTGHSPLHF
TGTGCCAGCAGTCCTGGGACAGGGCATTCACCCCTCCACTTT
>TRBV28|TRBJ1-6|few|.
CASSFGQGSSPLHF
TGTGCCAGCAGTTTTGGTCAGGGGAGTTCACCCCTCCACTTT
>TRBV7-3|TRBJ2-1|once|.
CASSFYRGAYNEQFF
TGTGCCAGCAGCTTTTACCGGGGGGCTTACAATGAGCAGTTCTTC
>TRBV12-5|TRBJ1-3|.|.
CASGNLEGNTIYF
TGTGCTAGTGGAAATCTAGAAGGAAACACCATATATTTT
>TRBV5-1|TRBJ1-2|.|TRBD1
CASSLDRGISFYGYTF
TGCGCCAGCAGCTTGGACAGGGGGATAAGTTTTTATGGCTACACCTTC